A selection of T cell receptor beta chains follows, all from one sample in a study of blood T cell repertoires in COVID-19. The data were produced by immunoSEQ multiplex PCR, yet TCRdb's version contains in-frame clones alone and is incomplete. The repertoire holds about 130,000 clones, with about 86% as singletons. Sequencing was carried out using peripheral blood. The origin of the receptors is a woman between 50 and 59 years old with acute or convalescent COVID-19. The CDR3 runs from the conserved cysteine through the conserved F or W. A D gene is named only where the DNA matches it firmly.

v_gene	j_gene	d_gene	CDR3aa
TRBV5-1	TRBJ2-7	TRBD2	CASSLAGGSTYEQYF
TRBV3-1/TRBV3-2	TRBJ2-1	TRBD2	CASSQDYGGGDEQFF
TRBV28	TRBJ2-7	TRBD1	CASNGQGAYEQYF
TRBV4-1	TRBJ2-1	.	CASSHILQGPSEQFF
TRBV6-5	TRBJ1-5	.	CASSTGTIQPQHF
TRBV5-1	TRBJ2-7	TRBD1	CASSLGRQGKVYEQYF
TRBV9	TRBJ2-3	TRBD2	CASSVASGGADTQYF
TRBV11-2	TRBJ1-4	TRBD1	CASRPTGTPNEKLFF
TRBV2	TRBJ2-7	TRBD1	CASRGGTGGPLSYEQYF
TRBV15	TRBJ2-1	TRBD2	CATSSQAGYNEQFF
TRBV12-3/TRBV12-4	TRBJ1-1	TRBD1	CASTLLGGDEAFF
TRBV3-1/TRBV3-2	TRBJ2-3	.	CASSQGLAVYSTDTQYF
TRBV5-1	TRBJ2-1	TRBD2	CASSWGVAGDEQFF
TRBV6-5	TRBJ1-3	.	CASRDPRLHGNTIYF
TRBV29-1	TRBJ2-2	.	CSGRGGNTGELFF
TRBV24-1	TRBJ1-5	.	CATSDGHYNQPQHF
TRBV14	TRBJ1-2	.	CASSQITGYGYTF
TRBV2	TRBJ1-6	.	CASSEVGVGNSPLHF
TRBV6-1	TRBJ1-4	.	CASSEGTATNEKLFF
TRBV19	TRBJ1-1	TRBD1	CATTDRDRGQDTEAFF
TRBV11-2	TRBJ2-2	TRBD1	CASSVQGGELFF
TRBV27	TRBJ1-5	.	CASSVGFRANQPQHF
TRBV30	TRBJ2-5	.	CAWSRGGDVKTQYF
TRBV7-8	TRBJ1-1	TRBD1	CASSSGQGTRAFF
TRBV5-4	TRBJ2-3	.	CASSPREGGTDTQYF
TRBV14	TRBJ2-2	.	CASSRARNTGELFF